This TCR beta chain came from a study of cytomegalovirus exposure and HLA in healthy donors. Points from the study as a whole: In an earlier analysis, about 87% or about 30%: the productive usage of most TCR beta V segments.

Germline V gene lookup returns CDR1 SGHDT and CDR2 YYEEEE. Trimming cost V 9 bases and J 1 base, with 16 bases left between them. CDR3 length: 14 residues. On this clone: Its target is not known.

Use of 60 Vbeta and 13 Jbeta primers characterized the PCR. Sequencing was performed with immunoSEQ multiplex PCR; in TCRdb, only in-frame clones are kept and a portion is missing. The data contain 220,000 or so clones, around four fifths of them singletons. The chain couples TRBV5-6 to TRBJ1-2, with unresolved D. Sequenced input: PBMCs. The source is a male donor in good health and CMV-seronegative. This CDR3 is CATLMVGGNYGYTF. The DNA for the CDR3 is TGTGCCACTCTCATGGTCGGCGGTAACTATGGCTACACCTTC.